This TCR beta chain was recorded in a study of blood T cell repertoires in COVID-19. Study background: The study drew acute and convalescent COVID-19 samples from the United States, Italy and Spain. In each case, the material was cDNA or gDNA derived from T cells, B-cell-depleted T cells, or PBMCs.

V lost 4 bases and J 0 bases, leaving 9 bases between the germline ends. The CDR3 extends over 15 amino acids. The germline V gene encodes CDR1 LGHNA and CDR2 YNFKEQ. While infection was still active, Seattle patients were enrolled and then followed longitudinally. Per the authors' pipeline: For nucleated cells, counts were estimated from reference gene primer amplification. Assay: immunoSEQ multiplex PCR; the TCRdb copy retains only in-frame clones and omits some. The V and J calls and the clone size are those of that table, but D and trimming were determined from the DNA. The sample carries some 200,000 clones, 70% to 90% recorded once.

The TCR sequence derives from a man aged 60-69 years with COVID-19, enrolled during active disease. The V and J genes are TRBV4-2 and TRBJ1-4, with a weak D call TRBD1 (5 bases). The specimen was peripheral blood. The CDR3 region is CASSRGESTNEKLFF. The CDR3 region has the DNA TGTGCCAGCAGCCGGGGGGAGTCAACTAATGAAAAACTGTTTTTT.